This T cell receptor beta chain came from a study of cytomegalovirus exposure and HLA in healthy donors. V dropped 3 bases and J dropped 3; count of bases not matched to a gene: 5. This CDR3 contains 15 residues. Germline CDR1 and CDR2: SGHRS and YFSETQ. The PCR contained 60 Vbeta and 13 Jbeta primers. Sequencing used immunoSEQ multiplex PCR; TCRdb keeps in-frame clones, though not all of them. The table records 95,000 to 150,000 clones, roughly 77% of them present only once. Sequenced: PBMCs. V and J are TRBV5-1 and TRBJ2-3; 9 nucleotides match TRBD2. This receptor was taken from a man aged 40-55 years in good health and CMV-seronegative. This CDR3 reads CASSSPGLATDTQYF. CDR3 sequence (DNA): TGCGCCAGCAGCTCTCCGGGACTAGCAACAGATACGCAGTATTTT.